Sequencing of this T cell receptor beta chain was carried out in a study of blood T cells in healthy people across ages. Using a J-beta primer mix together with a sample-barcoded 5' primer, a second PCR was run for roughly 7 to 11 cycles. TCRdb reprocessed the 5' RACE reads via MiXCR and lists one record per CDR3 protein. The profile shows some 1.1 million distinct CDR3 sequences, roughly two fifths of them singletons. The trim removed 5 bases at V and 7 bases at J, leaving 11 bases unmatched. The CDR3 is 16 residues long. Germline V lookup: CDR1 SGHAT, CDR2 FQNNGV. The origin of this receptor is a man aged 18 to 29 in good health. Specimen: blood. V gene TRBV11-2 combines with J gene TRBJ1-6; TRBD1 matches at 7 bases. For the CDR3, the DNA is TGTGCCAGCAGCCACAACCGGGACAGATCGAATTCACCCCTCCACTTT. Protein: CASSHNRDRSNSPLHF.